Reported below is one T cell receptor beta chain. In this sample, this clonotype turned up a few times. Its antigen is currently not known. No much larger clone is present one base from it, and per-base qualities are unavailable. Systemically healthy Caucasian individuals from Russia, 35 to 50 in total and aged about 6 to 100 years, were included as donors. Each donor gave about 11 milliliters of peripheral blood, drawn into EDTA-treated Vacutainer tubes. Ficoll-Paque density-gradient centrifugation was used to isolate PBMCs, with at least 6.5 million obtained per sample. Total RNA, at least 6 micrograms per sample, was extracted from PBMCs with Trizol reagent. Naive CD45RAhigh/CD27high T cell percentages were measured by flow cytometry on a PBMC aliquot from every donor. This specimen belongs to a study of blood T cells in healthy people across ages (dated by TCRdb to between 2014 and 2016). A note on the overall study: In model experiments, template switching captured roughly one uniquely barcoded TCR beta cDNA molecule for every two T cells. To track age-related changes in TCR beta repertoire diversity, the study relied on deep sequencing normalized with unique cDNA molecular identifiers. The donors were split into four age groups: young (average around 15 years), middle-aged (roughly 40), aged (roughly 68) and long-lived (82). To avoid experimental bias, donors of different ages were spread randomly across the sequencing lanes. The study analyzed two additional independent replicas of 1 million unique cDNA reads from the same blood draw for two donors, one aged 18 to 29 and one aged 80 or older.

The junction carries 10 bases between V and J, which are trimmed by 3 bases and 0 bases respectively. Taken from the germline V gene (reference sequence), the CDR1 and CDR2 loops are DFQATT and SNEGSKA. The CDR3 goes from the cysteine to the phenylalanine over 14 residues. Of the read, only the CDR3 DNA is kept; its 42 bases are in frame from base 1. Points the paper makes about the study in general: There was a strong correlation between observed TCR beta diversity and the percentage of naive T cells measured by flow cytometry. Bulk unsorted PBMC profiling prevented conclusive comparison of naive and antigen-experienced compartments. As age increased, observed TCR beta diversity per million T cells dropped in a roughly linear way, and a significant reduction was already evident by age 40. Compared with the aged group, the long-lived group had more naive CD4+ T cells, fewer expanded clones and increased TCR diversity, a pattern suggesting age selection. Donor CMV infection status was unknown, potentially confounding age-related changes in expanded clonotypes. Estimates of total diversity from one million sequenced T cells were regarded as lower bounds and underestimates.

Library preparation employed 5' RACE. Sequencer: Illumina HiSeq 2500. A second roughly 6 to 11 cycle PCR used a sample-barcoded 5' primer and a J-beta primer mix. A unique molecular identifier was introduced onto each TCR beta cDNA molecule by a template-switch 5' adaptor carrying 12 random nucleotides. Each sample yielded at least 2.5 million CDR3-containing paired-end reads. All of the RNA was converted into first-strand cDNA using the Mint cDNA synthesis kit, with a TRBC-specific oligonucleotide serving as the primer. Following uracil-DNA glycosylase treatment, all cDNA underwent a first 18-cycle PCR with the universal primers M1SS and BC2_uni_R. In the authors' own workflow: Each sample was normalized by randomly selecting 1 million high-quality reads, each carrying a distinct molecular identifier. Instead of being binned into consensus sequences, reads that shared molecular identifiers were thrown out. MiTCR, set to a Q25 quality threshold and the strictest error-elimination algorithm, was used for CDR3 identification, clonotype clustering and error correction. A nonparametric unseen species model with Euler transformation was used to estimate lower-bound total TCR beta diversity. Starting from the raw public reads, TCRdb applied fastp trimming at Q25, assembled clones with MiXCR and retained in-frame beta chains. For every CDR3 protein sequence, its rows merge into one entry that carries the most common genes and DNA. These V and J calls are TCRdb output, not the study's own analysis. This sample gives some 1.6 million distinct CDR3 sequences in total; around 36% of them show up just once. 11% of the sample rests with the top ten.

This sequence originates from a young woman in good health. In this chain, TRBV20-1 is recombined with TRBJ2-3; confidence is insufficient to name the D gene. Sequenced sample: blood. The nucleotides read TGCAGTGCTAGGACGATTCCTAGCACAGATACGCAGTATTTT. The translation is CSARTIPSTDTQYF.